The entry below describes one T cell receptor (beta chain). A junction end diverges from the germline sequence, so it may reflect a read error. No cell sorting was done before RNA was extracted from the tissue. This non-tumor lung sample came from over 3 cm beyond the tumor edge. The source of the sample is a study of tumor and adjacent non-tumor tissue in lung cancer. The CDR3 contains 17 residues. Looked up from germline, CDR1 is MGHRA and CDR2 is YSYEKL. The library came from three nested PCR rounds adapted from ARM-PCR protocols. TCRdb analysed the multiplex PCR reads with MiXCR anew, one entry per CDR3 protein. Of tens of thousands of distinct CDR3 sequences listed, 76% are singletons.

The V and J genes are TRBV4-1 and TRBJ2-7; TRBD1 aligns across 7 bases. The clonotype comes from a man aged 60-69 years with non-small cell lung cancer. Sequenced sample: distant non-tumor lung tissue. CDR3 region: CASSQEGAGSTLIEQYF. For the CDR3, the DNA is TGTGCCAGCAGCCAAGAGGGGGCCGGCTCCACTCTAATTGAGCAGTACTTC.